This T cell receptor (beta chain) came from a study of blood T cell repertoires in COVID-19. Study-wide context: Sites in the United States, Italy and Spain provided acute and convalescent COVID-19 samples. In each case, the material was cDNA or gDNA derived from T cells, B-cell-depleted T cells, or PBMCs.

Trimming took 4 bases from V and 5 from J, leaving 20 bases between them. Germline lookup yields CDR1 MNHNS and CDR2 SASEGT. The CDR3 has 16 residues. Using immunoSEQ multiplex PCR, the repertoire was profiled, and TCRdb retains in-frame clones only, with some absent. Seen here are 250,000 to 350,000 clones, approximately 87% observed once, and the top ten hold approximately 8.1%. The sequence derives from a woman in her forties or fifties who had recovered from COVID-19. Sequencing was carried out using peripheral blood. The chain carries TRBV6-1 and TRBJ2-5; tentatively, D is TRBD2 (6 bases). This chain's CDR3 is CASSGPGSTRTETQYF. CDR3 nucleotide sequence: TGTGCCAGCAGTGGGCCGGGATCGACTAGGACGGAGACCCAGTACTTC.